A selection of T cell receptor beta chains follows, all from one sample in a study of brain T cells in children with intractable seizures. Only in-frame clones appear in the TCRdb table, and some are missing; sequencing was by immunoSEQ multiplex PCR. The sample consists of about 320,000 clones, over 90% of them appearing once. Sequencing used peripheral blood, obtained roughly 5 months after surgery. The origin of the receptors is a boy in the first two years of life with tuberous sclerosis and intractable seizures. CDR3s include the opening cysteine and the closing phenylalanine or tryptophan. D genes are given only for firm matches. Some rows mark clone size as missing; the rest say once, few, many or name a class of expanded clone.

v_gene	abundance	j_gene	d_gene	CDR3aa	CDR3nt
TRBV14	few	TRBJ2-7	TRBD2	CASSQGEGPIPYEQYF	TGTGCCAGCAGCCAAGGGGAGGGGCCGATACCCTACGAGCAGTACTTC
TRBV7-2	.	TRBJ1-5	TRBD1	CASRAGTANQPQHF	TGTGCCAGCAGAGCCGGGACAGCCAATCAGCCCCAGCATTTT
TRBV9	.	TRBJ2-2	TRBD2	CASSVGGDTGELFF	TGTGCCAGCAGCGTCGGGGGGGACACCGGGGAGCTGTTTTTT
TRBV7-9	.	TRBJ2-7	.	CASSLEGGKRYEQYF	TGTGCCAGCAGCTTGGAGGGGGGGAAGAGGTACGAGCAGTACTTC
TRBV5-1	.	TRBJ1-1	.	CASSLGQPYTEAFF	TGCGCCAGCAGCTTGGGACAGCCCTACACTGAAGCTTTCTTT
TRBV25-1	.	TRBJ1-6	.	CASSEWFGSPLHF	TGTGCCAGCAGTGAATGGTTTGGCTCACCCCTCCACTTT
TRBV30	.	TRBJ2-3	.	CAWSTQRADTQYF	TGTGCCTGGAGTACCCAACGGGCTGATACGCAGTATTTT
TRBV28	.	TRBJ1-5	.	CASSTLQADSNQPQHF	TGTGCCAGCAGTACTCTCCAGGCCGATAGCAATCAGCCCCAGCATTTT
TRBV4-2	.	TRBJ2-5	.	CASSQGGGQETQYF	TGTGCCAGCAGCCAAGGGGGCGGTCAAGAGACCCAGTACTTC
TRBV5-1	.	TRBJ1-4	.	CASSLGRSLSTNEKLFF	TGCGCCAGCAGCTTGGGGAGGTCTTTATCAACTAATGAAAAACTGTTTTTT
TRBV5-6	.	TRBJ1-1	.	CASSLLRGFDTEAFF	TGTGCCAGCAGCTTGTTAAGGGGGTTCGACACTGAAGCTTTCTTT
TRBV2	.	TRBJ2-7	TRBD2	CASSEYLAGVLEQYF	TGTGCCAGCAGTGAATACCTAGCGGGAGTCTTGGAGCAGTACTTC
TRBV7-3	.	TRBJ1-1	.	CASSPGGGALYEAFF	TGTGCCAGCAGCCCGGGGGGAGGGGCGTTGTATGAAGCTTTCTTT
TRBV1	once	TRBJ2-1	.	CTSSQASPPKNEQFF	TGCACCAGCAGCCAAGCTAGCCCCCCGAAGAATGAGCAGTTCTTC
TRBV2	.	TRBJ2-7	TRBD2	CASSLPLRTSGNYEQYF	TGTGCCAGCAGCCTACCGCTTCGGACTAGCGGAAACTACGAGCAGTACTTC
TRBV5-1	.	TRBJ2-1	TRBD1	CASSTGTGVNEQFF	TGCGCCAGCAGCACCGGGACAGGGGTAAATGAGCAGTTCTTC
TRBV18	.	TRBJ2-1	.	CASSPPGWQNNEQFF	TGTGCCAGCTCACCACCCGGGTGGCAGAACAATGAGCAGTTCTTC
TRBV5-1	.	TRBJ1-1	.	CASSLEFGEQGASLNTEAFF	TGCGCCAGCAGCTTGGAGTTTGGTGAACAGGGAGCTTCCCTGAACACTGAAGCTTTCTTT
TRBV5-1	.	TRBJ2-2	.	CASSLEPGTSTGELFF	TGCGCCAGCAGCTTGGAACCAGGGACAAGCACCGGGGAGCTGTTTTTT
TRBV9	.	TRBJ2-7	.	CASSVAPTSEQYF	TGTGCCAGCAGCGTCGCGCCGACCTCTGAGCAGTACTTC
TRBV2	.	TRBJ2-7	TRBD1	CASRAGTGVYEQYF	TGTGCCAGCAGGGCAGGGACAGGCGTCTACGAGCAGTACTTC
TRBV5-1	.	TRBJ2-1	.	CASSLAWSRAIVNEQFF	TGCGCCAGCAGCTTGGCCTGGAGTAGGGCGATCGTCAATGAGCAGTTCTTC
TRBV12-3/TRBV12-4	.	TRBJ2-7	.	CASSSNWYEQYF	TGTGCCAGCAGTTCAAACTGGTACGAGCAGTACTTC
TRBV6-1	.	TRBJ1-1	.	CASSDPWGEIEAFF	TGTGCCAGCAGTGATCCCTGGGGGGAAATTGAAGCTTTCTTT
TRBV25-1	.	TRBJ1-1	TRBD1	CASGTGNTEAFF	TGTGCCAGCGGGACAGGAAACACTGAAGCTTTCTTT
TRBV5-4	.	TRBJ1-5	.	CASSSSSDSNQPQHF	TGTGCCAGCAGCTCCTCGAGTGATAGCAATCAGCCCCAGCATTTT
TRBV5-6	.	TRBJ2-1	.	CASNALASSYNEQFF	TGTGCCAGCAACGCGCTAGCGAGCTCCTACAATGAGCAGTTCTTC